Below are 21 T cell receptor beta chains sequenced from a single sample in a study of radiotherapy plus CTLA-4 blockade in lung cancer. Assay: immunoSEQ multiplex PCR; the TCRdb copy retains only in-frame clones and omits some. The profile covers 25,000 to 35,000 clones, with under 80% appearing a single time and 7% to 9.5% taken by the ten largest. Specimen: peripheral blood, collected from a patient treated with radiotherapy plus ipilimumab. The receptors shown here come from a human donor with non-small cell lung cancer who had stable disease on radiotherapy plus ipilimumab.

This chain links TRBV6-8 with TRBJ2-7; TRBD1 aligns across 7 bases. V gave up 3 bases and J gave up 4 bases; unmatched junction bases: 6. Germline V CDR1 and CDR2: MNHGY, SAAAGT. The CDR3 runs 14 residues. For the CDR3, the DNA is TGTGCCAGCAGTTATAAGGGGGCGAATTACGAGCAGTACGTC. It yields the protein CASSYKGANYEQYV.

The chain joins TRBV5-1 to TRBJ1-4; TRBD1 agrees at 8 bases. CDR3 length equals 17 residues. Losses at the gene ends were 4 bases for V and 1 base for J; bases not matched to a gene: 9. CDR1 is SGHRS, CDR2 YFSETQ, per germline. The CDR3 DNA is TGCGCCAGCAGCCCCTGGCAGGGGGCGAGAACTAATGAAAAACTGTTTTTT. Protein sequence: CASSPWQGARTNEKLFF.

The genes are TRBV27 and TRBJ1-2, with D unresolved. CDR1 is MNHEY and CDR2 is SMNVEV in the germline V gene (reference sequence). The CDR3 consists of 16 residues. V lost 2 bases to trimming and J lost 0 bases, with 13 bases between them. This CDR3 is CASSLVGTAANYGYTF. The CDR3 DNA sequence: TGTGCCAGCAGTTTAGTGGGAACAGCCGCTAACTATGGCTACACCTTC.

CDR3 in DNA: TGTGCCAGCAGCTTGGGGCAGGGGCGGAATCAGCCCCAGCATTTT. Its translation: CASSLGQGRNQPQHF. The rearrangement links TRBV5-4 to TRBJ1-5; a possible D gene is TRBD1 (6 bases). This CDR3 has 15 amino acids. Trimming took off 0 bases at V and 4 bases at J, with 11 bases between the two ends. Germline V lookup: CDR1 SGHNT, CDR2 YYREEE (reference sequence).

The chain employs TRBV5-6 and TRBJ1-5; no clear D. Per germline, CDR1 SGHDT and CDR2 YYEEEE. CDR3 size: 12 residues. Trimming took 7 bases from V and 8 from J, leaving 13 bases between them. The CDR3 DNA follows: TGTGCCAGCGAAGGCAGGAGGGAGCCCCAGCATTTT. This encodes CASEGRREPQHF. The entire variable domain, with the rest obtained from reference TRBV5-6 and TRBJ1-5, is as follows: DAGVTQSPTHLIKTRGQQVTLRCSPKSGHDTVSWYQQALGQGPQFIFQYYEEEERQRGNFPDRFSGHQFPNYSSELNVNALLLGDSALYLCASEGRREPQHFGDGTRLSIL.

The chain is built from TRBV9 and TRBJ2-5; either TRBD1 or TRBD2 may supply D (5 bases each). Germline CDR1 reads SGDLS; CDR2 reads YYNGEE. The germline V and J ends were trimmed by 0 bases and 5 bases, with 14 bases remaining between them. This CDR3 has 15 residues. CDR3 sequence reads: CASSVGTGAEETQYF. CDR3 nucleotide sequence: TGTGCCAGCAGCGTAGGTACCGGGGCGGAGGAGACCCAGTACTTC. The full variable domain, rest sourced from reference TRBV9 and TRBJ2-5, is DSGVTQTPKHLITATGQRVTLRCSPRSGDLSVYWYQQSLDQGLQFLIQYYNGEERAKGNILERFSAQQFPDLHSELNLSSLELGDSALYFCASSVGTGAEETQYFGPGTRLLVL.

The rearrangement links TRBV10-1 to TRBJ2-1; the D gene is possibly TRBD1 (5 bases). Germline CDR1 and CDR2: WNHNN and SYGVQD (reference sequence). Trimming removed 6 bases from V and 6 bases from J, with 15 bases in between. The CDR3 is 14 amino acids. The CDR3 bases are TGCGCCAGCAGCCCCTTGGGCAGGGCCAATGAGCAGTTCTTC. It specifies CASSPLGRANEQFF.

This rearrangement joins TRBV14 to TRBJ1-2; D gene ambiguous. The germline gives CDR1 SGHDN, CDR2 FVKESK. V lost 4 bases, J lost 5 bases, and 8 bases lay in between. The CDR3 has 12 residues. In DNA, the CDR3 is TGTGCCAGCAGCCCGGGAATTTATGGCTACACCTTC. It codes for CASSPGIYGYTF.

The rearrangement uses TRBV25-1 and TRBJ1-1; 10 bases agree with TRBD1. Trimming took 4 bases from V and 3 from J; bases not matched to a gene: 5. The CDR3 totals 15 residues. Germline lookup yields CDR1 MGHDK and CDR2 SYGVNS. CDR3 region: CASSGQGAVYTEAFF. As DNA, the CDR3 is TGTGCCAGCAGTGGACAGGGGGCGGTCTACACTGAAGCTTTCTTT.

This clone was seen only a few times. This sequence joins TRBV5-1 and TRBJ1-6; 7 nucleotides line up with TRBD1. J was trimmed by 9 bases and V by 1 base; bases with no gene match: 4. CDR3 size: 14 residues. Germline-derived CDR1 and CDR2 are SGHRS and YFSETQ. DNA of the CDR3: TGCGCCAGCAGCTTGACAGGGGAGTCTTCACCCCTCCACTTT. This encodes CASSLTGESSPLHF.

The V gene is TRBV27, the J gene TRBJ1-6; the match to TRBD1 covers 7 bases. Germline V gene data show CDR1 as MNHEY and CDR2 as SMNVEV (reference sequence). The trim removed 0 bases at V and 10 bases at J, leaving 6 bases unmatched. The CDR3 runs 15 residues. CDR3 sequence reads: CASSLSTGVRSPLHF. The DNA of the CDR3 is TGTGCCAGCAGTTTATCCACAGGGGTGCGATCACCCCTCCACTTT.

CDR3 nucleotide sequence: TGTGCCAGCAGGACCCCTCGGACTAGCGGGGGAACAGATACGCAGTATTTT. Translation: CASRTPRTSGGTDTQYF. V and J are TRBV2 and TRBJ2-3, with 13 bases matching TRBD2. J was trimmed by 3 bases and V by 6 bases; bases with no gene match: 9. This CDR3 is 17 amino acids long. Germline V gene sequence: CDR1 SNHLY, CDR2 FYNNEI. Full variable domain (remainder filled in from reference TRBV2 and TRBJ2-3): EPEVTQTPSHQVTQMGQEVILRCVPISNHLYFYWYRQILGQKVEFLVSFYNNEISEKSEIFDDQFSVERPDGSNFTLKIRSTKLEDSAMYFCASRTPRTSGGTDTQYFGPGTRLTVL.

This chain links TRBV7-7 with TRBJ2-1, with TRBD2 as a possible D gene (6 bases). Looked up from germline, CDR1 is SSHAT and CDR2 is FNYEAQ (reference sequence). The CDR3 is 15 residues long. Trimming shortened V by 0 bases and J by 4 bases, and 10 bases separated the two germline ends. The CDR3 here is CASSLALSGYNEQFF. CDR3 nucleotides: TGTGCCAGCAGCTTAGCGCTTAGCGGATACAATGAGCAGTTCTTC.

This clone was observed a few times. The genes are TRBV6-1 and TRBJ1-5, with no clear D. The germline CDR1 and CDR2 sequences are MNHNS and SASEGT. With 3 bases removed from V and 3 bases from J, the gap between germline ends came to 24 bases. This CDR3 region has 19 residues. CDR3 amino acids: CASSEPGVGLAGLNQPQHF. CDR3 nucleotides: TGTGCCAGCAGTGAGCCCGGGGTTGGCCTGGCAGGACTCAATCAGCCCCAGCATTTT.

This chain links TRBV15 with TRBJ1-5, with a tentative D call TRBD1 (6 bases). The CDR3 totals 16 residues. Germline values: CDR1 LNHNV, CDR2 YYDKDF (reference sequence). V lost 0 bases, J lost 4 bases, and 13 bases lay in between. The CDR3: CATSRELQGGNQPQHF. CDR3 DNA: TGTGCCACCAGCAGAGAACTACAGGGAGGGAATCAGCCCCAGCATTTT.

V usage is TRBV5-1 and J usage is TRBJ1-6; unclear D gene. Trimming shortened V by 5 bases and J by 8 bases, and 11 bases separated the two germline ends. CDR3 length equals 13 residues. The germline CDR1 and CDR2 sequences are SGHRS and YFSETQ. Written as DNA, the CDR3 is TGCGCCAGCAGAATCCAAGTGGATTCACCCCTCCACTTT. Protein sequence: CASRIQVDSPLHF.

The DNA of the CDR3 is TGCAGTGCGCGACGATTGCGGGGCTACACCTTC. It codes for CSARRLRGYTF. The J gene is TRBJ1-2, the V gene TRBV20-1; D ambiguous. Trimming took 6 bases from V and 8 from J, leaving 13 bases between them. CDR3 length: 11 residues. Germline V gene data show CDR1 as DFQATT and CDR2 as SNEGSKA (reference sequence).

The CDR3, as DNA: TGTGCCAGCAGCTTAGCGGGACAGGGGAGCCATGGCTACACCTTC. It yields the protein CASSLAGQGSHGYTF. The chain is built from TRBV7-2 and TRBJ1-2; TRBD1 aligns across 10 bases. CDR1 and CDR2 from the germline V gene are SGHTA and FQGNSA. The CDR3 is 15 residues long. The trim removed 0 bases at V and 6 bases at J, leaving 4 bases unmatched.

The V gene is TRBV30, the J gene TRBJ1-3, with TRBD1 matching over 7 bases. J lost 0 bases, V lost 2 bases, and 4 bases had no gene match. CDR1 and CDR2 (germline): GTSNPN, SVGIG (reference sequence). CDR3 length equals 15 residues. The CDR3 DNA sequence: TGTGCCTGGAGTAGGGACAGTGGCTCTGGAAACACCATATATTTT. Protein product: CAWSRDSGSGNTIYF. The variable domain in full, completed from reference TRBV30 and TRBJ1-3, reads SQTIHQWPATLVQPVGSPLSLECTVEGTSNPNLYWYRQAAGRGLQLLFYSVGIGQISSEVPQNLSASRPQDRQFILSSKKLLLSDSGFYLCAWSRDSGSGNTIYFGEGSWLTVV.

The chain is built from TRBV6-6 and TRBJ1-3; D gene unclear. Germline CDR1 is MNHNY and CDR2 is SVGAGI (reference sequence). CDR3 size: 15 residues. Deletions cut 0 bases from V and 0 bases from J, with 6 bases between. The CDR3 DNA follows: TGTGCCAGCAGTTACTCGGAAGGCTCTGGAAACACCATATATTTT. Its protein product is CASSYSEGSGNTIYF.

The chain carries TRBV5-1 and TRBJ2-1, with unresolved D. CDR3 length: 16 residues. V dropped 3 bases and J dropped 6 bases, with 19 bases sitting between them. CDR1 SGHRS and CDR2 YFSETQ come from the germline V gene. CDR3 in DNA: TGCGCCAGCAGCTCCACACGGAGTACTGTGGGCAATGAGCAGTTCTTC. It encodes CASSSTRSTVGNEQFF.